The present T cell receptor (beta chain) was sequenced within a study of CD4 and CD8 cells across lung adenocarcinoma regions. The patients had localized lung adenocarcinoma, a non-small cell subtype. In the case of this clonotype: The CDR3 end shows no conserved phenylalanine or tryptophan, and so a read error is likely. The DNA is left out, because the CDR3 cannot be placed on it with certainty; the CDR3 is given as TCRdb lists it.

MiXCR, run by TCRdb on the PCR reads, gives a single entry per CDR3 protein. The data contain about 8,400 distinct CDR3 sequences, about 59% of them singletons. In germline, CDR1 is ENHRY, CDR2 SYGVKD. The CDR3 has 13 amino acids, counting both end residues. The sample taken for sequencing was CD8+ T cells from the center of a lung tumor. The chain is built from TRBV10-3 and TRBJ2-5; the D segment call TRBD1 is taken from the table without a DNA check. The receptor was isolated from a female donor with lung adenocarcinoma. The CD4 and CD8 labels of this study may be unreliable. The CDR3 sequence: CAGRGNIGASQFL.